This note documents a single TCR beta chain sequence. This CDR3 has 14 residues. From germline, CDR1 is SEHNR and CDR2 FQNEAQ (reference sequence). Trimming stripped 5 bases from V and 2 bases from J, with 11 bases between. This sample was included in a study of blood T cell repertoires in COVID-19. For the study at large: The United States, Italy and Spain provided the acute and convalescent COVID-19 samples. The cDNA or gDNA used as material had been derived from T cells, B-cell-depleted T cells, or PBMCs.

Methods used by the authors: Reference gene primers were amplified, and this amplification served to estimate nucleated cell counts. TCRdb's table, derived via immunoSEQ multiplex PCR, lists solely in-frame clones and lacks some. That table is the source of V, J and clone size, and D and trimming were worked out from the DNA. Among about 11,000 clones listed, about 90% were seen once. The clonotype was recovered from a human donor in a cohort sampled during active COVID-19. Sequences were obtained from peripheral blood. J is TRBJ2-3 and V is TRBV7-9; no definite D call. DNA for the CDR3: TGTGCCAGCAGCGCGAGACAAACCACAGATACGCAGTATTTT. This encodes CASSARQTTDTQYF.